The 23 T cell receptor beta chains below were found in one sample sequenced in a study of T cells in Graves' hyperthyroidism and ophthalmopathy. Amplification targeted TCR beta CDR3 regions from RNA transcripts. Using the HTBI primer set, a first-round RT-PCR was run on the TCR CDR3. A single record per CDR3 protein comes from TCRdb applying MiXCR to the multiplex PCR reads. This sample has about 410,000 distinct CDR3 sequences, with roughly 14% found just once. The sequencing sample was made of blood. Source of these receptors: a woman aged 30 to 39 with Graves' ophthalmopathy.

This clonotype occurred many times. The chain recombines TRBV18 with TRBJ2-3; 10 positions match TRBD2. Losses at the gene ends were 1 base for V and 6 bases for J; bases not matched to a gene: 7. Germline CDR1 KGHSH, CDR2 LQKENI. This CDR3 has 16 residues. The CDR3: CASSPLRTSGADTQYF. CDR3 coding DNA: TGTGCCAGCTCACCACTTAGGACTAGCGGCGCGGATACGCAGTATTTT. Drawing the rest from reference TRBV18 and TRBJ2-3, the complete variable domain is NAGVMQNPRHLVRRRGQEARLRCSPMKGHSHVYWYRQLPEEGLKFMVYLQKENIIDESGMPKERFSAEFPKEGPSILRIQQVVRGDSAAYFCASSPLRTSGADTQYFGPGTRLTVL.

This clonotype was observed a few times. This chain links TRBV10-2 with TRBJ2-2; D is ambiguous. Germline-derived CDR1 and CDR2 are WSHSY and SAAADI. V lost 6 bases and J 0 bases, leaving 8 bases between the germline ends. This CDR3 region has 14 residues. The CDR3 DNA reads TGCGCCAGCAGACAGAGTCCGAACACCGGGGAGCTGTTTTTT. Translation: CASRQSPNTGELFF.

This clonotype has at least ten counts. The chain couples TRBV5-8 to TRBJ2-3; D ambiguous. This CDR3 region has 15 residues. Germline CDR1 and CDR2: SGHTS and YDEGEE. Trimming removed 4 bases from V and 0 bases from J, with 12 bases in between. The CDR3 is CASSTLGRSTDTQYF. CDR3 nucleotide sequence: TGTGCCAGCAGCACCCTAGGTCGGAGCACAGATACGCAGTATTTT.

About this clonotype itself: One junction end disagrees with the germline gene, perhaps due to a read error. CDR3 DNA: TGTGCCAGCAGCCCTTCAGGGACCCTAATCCCAGATGCGCAGTATTTT. Residues: CASSPSGTLIPDAQYF. This sequence joins TRBV6-1 and TRBJ2-3; D possibly uses TRBD1 or TRBD2 (5 bases each). Germline V gives CDR1 MNHNS, CDR2 SASEGT. CDR3 length: 16 amino acids.

This clonotype showed up many times. The CDR3 reads CASSQQGGEKLFF. In DNA, the CDR3 is TGTGCCAGCAGCCAACAGGGAGGTGAAAAACTGTTTTTT. The V gene is TRBV14, the J gene TRBJ1-4, with a tentative D call TRBD1 (5 bases). V was clipped by 2 bases and J by 7 bases, with 8 bases between them. The CDR3 loop spans 13 amino acids. In germline, CDR1 is SGHDN, CDR2 FVKESK.

This clonotype was observed many times. The gene calls are TRBV5-5 and TRBJ2-3; D not resolved. Germline CDR1 reads SGHKS; CDR2 reads YYEKEE (reference sequence). The CDR3 covers 16 residues. V was shortened by 2 bases and J by 4 bases, with 17 bases between the two germline ends. CDR3 loop: CASSFEILLGPDTQYF. The CDR3 nucleotides read TGTGCCAGCAGCTTCGAAATACTACTCGGCCCAGATACGCAGTATTTT.

This clonotype was found many times. This chain uses TRBV28 with TRBJ1-1; tentative D call: TRBD1 (5 bases). Germline CDR1 and CDR2: MDHEN and SYDVKM. V gave up 8 bases and J gave up 5 bases, with 18 bases separating them. The CDR3 extends over 14 amino acids. The DNA for the CDR3 is TGTGCCAGCGGGACGGGTTTACGGGGGACTGAAGCTTTCTTT. Amino acids: CASGTGLRGTEAFF.

This clonotype was detected only a few times. The J gene is TRBJ2-3, the V gene TRBV4-2, with D uncertain. The CDR3 consists of 14 residues. Germline V CDR1 and CDR2: LGHNA, YNFKEQ. The V gene lost 0 bases and the J gene lost 4 bases, with 8 bases spanning the gap. The CDR3: CASSQENAADTQYF. CDR3 in DNA: TGTGCCAGCAGCCAAGAGAATGCAGCAGATACGCAGTATTTT.

This clonotype has ten or more counts. The CDR3 sequence: CSARVSGVYTDTQYF. The CDR3 DNA is TGCAGTGCTAGGGTTAGCGGGGTATACACAGATACGCAGTATTTT. The V gene is TRBV20-1, the J gene TRBJ2-3; 8 bases agree with TRBD2. The CDR3 is made up of 15 amino acids. Germline V lookup: CDR1 DFQATT, CDR2 SNEGSKA (reference sequence). The ends lost 3 bases at V and 2 bases at J; junction bases unmatched: 7.

This clonotype was seen repeatedly, ten times or more. V usage is TRBV15 and J usage is TRBJ2-7; no clear D gene. CDR3 size: 13 residues. Germline V lookup: CDR1 LNHNV, CDR2 YYDKDF (reference sequence). V lost 1 base, J lost 1 base, and 5 bases lay in between. As DNA, the CDR3 is TGTGCCACCAGCAGAGGGGTATCCTACGAGCAGTACTTC. Protein product: CATSRGVSYEQYF.

This clonotype appeared many times. For the CDR3, the DNA is TGCGCCAGCAGCCAGGGGTTTTCTTGGAATGAGCAGTTCTTC. Its protein is CASSQGFSWNEQFF. This rearrangement joins TRBV4-1 to TRBJ2-1; D remains unclear. V lost 3 bases, J lost 7 bases, and 13 bases lay in between. The germline gives CDR1 MGHRA, CDR2 YSYEKL. The CDR3 sequence is 14 residues long.

The table lists this clonotype with many counts. This sequence joins TRBV20-1 and TRBJ2-5, with a possible D match to TRBD1 (6 bases). The CDR3 contains 13 residues. Germline loops: CDR1 DFQATT, CDR2 SNEGSKA (reference sequence). The ends were cut back, 0 bases at V and 5 bases at J, with 10 bases in the middle. CDR3 coding DNA: TGCAGTGCTAGAGAACAGGGTCGGGAGACCCAGTACTTC. Amino acids: CSAREQGRETQYF.

This clonotype came up many times. The V and J genes are TRBV27 and TRBJ2-3, with 10 bases matching TRBD1. The CDR3 has 15 residues. V was pared by 6 bases and J by 2 bases, with 5 bases of the junction left unmatched. CDR1 is MNHEY, CDR2 SMNVEV, per germline (reference sequence). CDR3 nucleotide sequence: TGTGCCAGCAGCAGACAGGGGGCCTTCACAGATACGCAGTATTTT. Translated: CASSRQGAFTDTQYF.

This clonotype has a single count. This may be a read error: a much more frequent sequence differs by one nucleotide. CDR3 residues: CASSLYRVNNEKLLF. CDR3 nucleotide sequence: TGTGCCAGCAGCCTATACAGGGTTAATAATGAAAAACTGCTTTTT. The rearrangement links TRBV7-9 to TRBJ1-4, with D possibly being TRBD1 (6 bases). The CDR3 sequence is 15 residues long. CDR1 is SEHNR, CDR2 FQNEAQ, per germline (reference sequence).

This clonotype was recorded many times. V usage is TRBV2 and J usage is TRBJ2-1; 9 positions match TRBD2. The CDR3 is 14 residues long. CDR1 and CDR2 from the germline V gene are SNHLY and FYNNEI. Losses at the gene ends were 4 bases for V and 7 bases for J; bases not matched to a gene: 5. The CDR3, as DNA: TGTGCCAGCAGTGGAGCGGGGGGAGAGAATGAGCAGTTCTTC. This codes for CASSGAGGENEQFF.

The chain uses TRBV20-1 and TRBJ2-5, with D unclear. The V and J ends lost 3 bases and 0 bases respectively, with 8 bases between them. Germline V gene lookup returns CDR1 DFQATT and CDR2 SNEGSKA (reference sequence). CDR3 length: 13 amino acids. Here the CDR3 DNA reads TGCAGTGCTAGGCGGCAGTACCAAGAGACCCAGTACTTC. Translating gives CSARRQYQETQYF.

This clonotype has ten or more counts. The V and J genes are TRBV28 and TRBJ2-3; 16 bases match TRBD2. V lost 2 bases, J lost 0 bases, and 14 bases stayed unmatched. The length of the CDR3 is 22 residues. Looked up from germline, CDR1 is MDHEN and CDR2 is SYDVKM. This CDR3 reads CASSLGPSAGLAGGLSTDTQYF. CDR3 nucleotides: TGTGCCAGCAGTTTAGGGCCATCGGCGGGACTAGCGGGGGGGCTAAGCACAGATACGCAGTATTTT.

This clonotype was seen many times. The V and J genes are TRBV19 and TRBJ1-5; 9 bases agree with TRBD1. CDR1 is LNHDA and CDR2 is SQIVND in the germline V gene (reference sequence). J was trimmed by 6 bases and V by 9 bases; bases with no gene match: 15. The CDR3 has 16 amino acids. DNA for the CDR3: TGTGCCAGCACCCAGGCCACCACAGGGGGCGGTCAGCCCCAGCATTTT. It is translated as CASTQATTGGGQPQHF.

The chain carries TRBV29-1 and TRBJ1-1; D remains ambiguous. V shed 7 bases and J shed 0 bases, with 12 bases lying between them. This CDR3 is 13 amino acids long. Germline values: CDR1 SQVTM, CDR2 ANQGSEA. CDR3 region: CSALGPLNTEAFF. CDR3 nucleotides: TGCAGCGCTTTAGGACCATTGAACACTGAAGCTTTCTTT.

This clonotype has at least ten counts. The chain has TRBV19 and TRBJ2-1; TRBD2 agrees at 8 bases. This CDR3 spans 13 amino acids. Germline CDR1 LNHDA, CDR2 SQIVND (reference sequence). V dropped 4 bases and J dropped 12; count of bases not matched to a gene: 8. CDR3 in DNA: TGTGCCAGTAGTACCGGGACGAGCGGGGGGCAGTTCTTC. This translates into CASSTGTSGGQFF.

This clonotype was seen a handful of times. The chain is built from TRBV15 and TRBJ1-6, with D tentatively TRBD1 (5 bases). The germline V and J ends were trimmed by 3 bases and 8 bases, with 5 bases remaining between them. The CDR3 runs to 12 residues. Germline lookup yields CDR1 LNHNV and CDR2 YYDKDF (reference sequence). DNA for the CDR3: TGTGCCACCAGCAGGACAGATTCACCCCTCCACTTT. This translates into CATSRTDSPLHF.

This clonotype was detected many times. The V gene is TRBV7-2, the J gene TRBJ2-7; D tentatively fits TRBD1 or TRBD2 (5 bases each). Germline-derived CDR1 and CDR2 are SGHTA and FQGNSA. Trimming stripped 5 bases from V and 0 bases from J, with 17 bases between. CDR3 size: 16 residues. CDR3 nucleotide sequence: TGTGCCAGCAGCCCCCTTCCGGGACGGGGCTCCTACGAGCAGTACTTC. Translated, it gives CASSPLPGRGSYEQYF. The complete variable domain, with remaining parts taken from reference TRBV7-2 and TRBJ2-7, reads GAGVSQSPSNKVTEKGKDVELRCDPISGHTALYWYRQSLGQGLEFLIYFQGNSAPDKSGLPSDRFSAERTGGSVSTLTIQRTQQEDSAVYLCASSPLPGRGSYEQYFGPGTRLTVT.

This clonotype was detected ten times or more. The chain recombines TRBV12-3 or TRBV12-4 with TRBJ1-2; maybe TRBD1 (5 bases). The V end was cut by 5 bases, the J end by 4 bases, with 20 bases between. This CDR3 region has 16 residues. The CDR3 loop is CASSPGTEHPSYGYTF. The CDR3 DNA follows: TGTGCCAGCAGTCCCGGGACGGAGCATCCCTCCTATGGCTACACCTTC.